This TCR beta chain was identified in a study of brain T cells in children with intractable seizures (dated by TCRdb to about 2021). Background for the entire study: Resected brain tissue from approximately 55 pediatric epilepsy surgery cases was first screened for immune gene transcripts using a NanoString immunology panel. About 70% of the 12 selected surgery cases also had pre-surgery blood sequenced, which left four cases with brain tissue only. General study outcomes and caveats: The patients' HCMV serostatus was not known, and viral specificity was inferred solely from CDR3 sequence similarity. Because sequencing depth was different between pre-surgery and post-surgery blood, clones absent from the pre-surgery sample may reflect undersampling.

In the paper's terms, the time point label means: resected brain tissue, or blood drawn just prior to surgery. The surgery cases showing the highest brain T cell transcript signatures were chosen for TCR beta chain sequencing of brain tissue and, when available, of blood. Prior to surgery, the patients had been treated with at least one anti-epileptic drug. TCR-sequenced patients were children with drug-resistant epilepsy due to tuberous sclerosis complex, focal cortical dysplasia, Rasmussen encephalitis or hemimegalencephaly. Blood samples were drawn just before the epilepsy surgery. The Monarch genomic DNA purification kit was used to extract bulk genomic DNA from unsorted brain tissue and from whole blood. The junction carries 14 bases between V and J, which are trimmed by 4 bases and 1 base respectively. Reading from cysteine to phenylalanine, the CDR3 counts 15 amino acids. Here the CDR3 DNA is all that survives: 45 bases in frame from base 1. CDR1 is given as SGHRS and CDR2 as YFSETQ, both from the germline V gene.

The immunoSEQ assay was applied to genomic DNA to generate the TCR beta chain sequences. Per the source publication's procedure: CDR3 sequences not starting with the conserved framework cysteine at position 104 were manually removed. To get clonality, the normalized Shannon's Diversity Index was subtracted from one, giving values from 0 (maximal diversity) to 1 (oligoclonal). To check whether a given CDR3 had different frequencies in two samples, for example brain versus blood, chi-squared comparison-of-proportions tests were used. Public clonotypes were identified through searches of immuneACCESS, and similarity to known antiviral clonotypes was evaluated with the VDJdb browser. Held by TCRdb, this immuneACCESS table contains in-frame sequences only and omits some clones. Under half of the omission traces to an unresolved V gene where checked; the cause of the rest is unknown. D and trimming come from the DNA, and the V and J calls and clone size come from that table. In this sample the table shows 100,000 to 120,000 clones, 85% to 95% of which occur a single time. In total, the top ten clones hold 3.8% of the sample.

Points on this clone: The target of this receptor is not known. No much larger clone exists at a distance of one base, and base qualities are not known.

The sequence derives from a boy under two years old with hemimegalencephaly and intractable seizures. This chain is built from TRBV5-1 and TRBJ1-1; there is no confident call for the D gene. This specimen was peripheral blood, taken at surgery. CDR3 protein: CASSLLVGSNTEAFF. The base sequence is TGCGCCAGCAGCCTCTTAGTAGGGTCGAACACTGAAGCTTTCTTT.